The source of this T cell receptor (beta chain) is a study of HIV-infected patients and healthy controls. Study-wide results and limits: Compared with controls, mean Gini indices were significantly raised in HIV-infected repertoires, possibly indicating oligoclonality. In healthy controls, MAIT alpha CDR3s were common; in HIV+ repertoires, severely depleted.

This clonotype was detected many times. Antigen: not known. V shed 7 bases and J 3 bases; nucleotides not matched to a gene: 0. Germline V gives CDR1 MNHEY, CDR2 SVGEGT. This CDR3 comprises 12 residues. Reverse transcription used about 500 ng RNA and constant-region primers for alpha and beta. Alpha and beta chain libraries were made separately by chain-specific third strand synthesis with multiplexing indices. The SP2 site served as the priming point for second strand synthesis. One entry per CDR3 protein, called by TCRdb with MiXCR from the 5' RACE reads. The sample gives some 20,000 distinct CDR3 sequences, under 9% of which show up once; 21% is in the top ten. Follow-up blood was drawn about 14 weeks, roughly three months, after antiretroviral therapy began. No cell fractionation was done, so the repertoire covers all unsorted peripheral blood T cells.

The sequence was obtained from an adult with HIV infection. The specimen comprised blood, sampled during antiretroviral therapy. The chain uses TRBV6-2 or TRBV6-3 and TRBJ2-7, with TRBD2 matching over 10 bases. This CDR3 reads CASTSGSYEQYF. CDR3 DNA sequence: TGTGCCAGCACTAGCGGGAGCTACGAGCAGTACTTC.